A selection of T cell receptor beta chains follows, all from one sample in a study of T-cell memory formation after mild COVID-19. TCRdb passed the 5' RACE reads through MiXCR, listing each CDR3 protein once. The sample shows 95,000 to 110,000 distinct CDR3 sequences, roughly 14% of them seen only once. The sample taken for sequencing was PBMCs or a T cell subset sorted from them (not recorded which). All receptors come from a man aged 18 to 29 who had mild COVID-19 (a few samples of this study predate the infection). Cell type and time point are not known. CDR3s include the opening cysteine and the closing phenylalanine or tryptophan. The order of the fields is J gene, V gene, D gene, clone size, CDR3 protein, CDR3 DNA. The D gene is left open where the match is weak. Some rows mark clone size as missing; the rest say once, few, many or name a class of expanded clone.

TRBJ1-1 | TRBV29-1 | TRBD1 | few | CSVLTGMNTEAFF | TGCAGCGTCCTGACAGGGATGAACACTGAAGCTTTCTTT
TRBJ1-6 | TRBV6-6 | - | - | CASSGLTLHF | TGTGCCAGCAGTGGCCTCACCCTCCACTTT
TRBJ1-1 | TRBV30 | - | - | CAWSFAREAFF | TGTGCCTGGAGTTTCGCTAGAGAAGCTTTCTTT
TRBJ2-3 | TRBV6-1 | TRBD2 | - | CASSIAGAFTDTQYF | TGTGCCAGCAGTATAGCGGGGGCCTTCACAGATACGCAGTATTTT
TRBJ2-7 | TRBV4-1 | - | many | CASSQEPQKGSYSYEQYF | TGCGCCAGCAGCCAAGAACCCCAAAAGGGGTCTTACTCCTACGAGCAGTACTTC
TRBJ2-1 | TRBV28 | - | - | CASSLSSWQGFHNEQFF | TGTGCCAGCAGTTTATCATCCTGGCAGGGTTTTCACAATGAGCAGTTCTTC
TRBJ2-5 | TRBV24-1 | - | - | CATSDLASQETQYF | TGTGCCACCAGTGATTTGGCCAGCCAAGAGACCCAGTACTTC
TRBJ2-3 | TRBV7-9 | TRBD2 | many | CASSPPGLAGVDTQYF | TGTGCCAGCAGCCCCCCGGGACTAGCGGGGGTAGATACGCAGTATTTT
TRBJ2-2 | TRBV4-3 | - | few | CASSQGGTGPTGELFF | TGCGCCAGCAGCCAAGGCGGGACCGGACCCACCGGGGAGCTGTTTTTT
TRBJ1-2 | TRBV29-1 | - | many | CSAEGGTDYGYTF | TGCAGCGCTGAAGGCGGGACGGATTATGGCTACACCTTC
TRBJ2-3 | TRBV5-4 | - | - | CASSLERDTQYF | TGTGCCAGCAGCTTGGAGCGAGATACGCAGTATTTT
TRBJ2-3 | TRBV27 | TRBD2 | few | CASSPRTSGAPGDTDTQYF | TGTGCCAGCAGTCCTCGGACTAGCGGGGCCCCAGGCGACACAGATACGCAGTATTTT
TRBJ2-5 | TRBV11-2 | - | many | CASSGGGSSDPAAQYF | TGTGCCAGCAGCGGGGGTGGGTCCTCTGATCCCGCGGCCCAGTACTTC
TRBJ1-1 | TRBV5-4 | - | - | CASRFGPGTNTEAFF | TGTGCCAGCAGATTCGGTCCGGGGACGAACACTGAAGCTTTCTTT
TRBJ1-2 | TRBV29-1 | - | few | CSAYYRERANYGYTF | TGCAGCGCGTACTACAGGGAGCGGGCTAACTATGGCTACACCTTC
TRBJ2-2 | TRBV7-7 | TRBD2 | - | CASSPSGGLNTGELFF | TGTGCCAGCAGCCCGAGCGGGGGCCTCAACACCGGGGAGCTGTTTTTT
TRBJ1-1 | TRBV6-5 | - | - | CASSSPRPSTEAFF | TGTGCCAGCAGCTCCCCGAGGCCGTCAACTGAAGCTTTCTTT
TRBJ1-5 | TRBV12-3/TRBV12-4 | - | once | CAIATGSQPQHF | TGTGCCATCGCAACAGGGAGTCAGCCCCAGCATTTT
TRBJ2-2 | TRBV28 | TRBD2 | many | CASSLQRGATGELFF | TGTGCCAGCAGTTTACAGCGGGGGGCTACCGGGGAGCTGTTTTTT
TRBJ2-7 | TRBV12-3/TRBV12-4 | - | - | CASSSFSYEQYF | TGTGCCAGCAGTAGCTTCTCCTACGAGCAGTACTTC
TRBJ1-3 | TRBV4-3 | - | - | CASSPGTPGNTIYF | TGCGCCAGCAGCCCAGGGACTCCTGGAAACACCATATATTTT
TRBJ1-4 | TRBV6-6 | - | few | CASSYGPRKEKLFF | TGTGCCAGCAGTTACGGGCCAAGAAAGGAAAAACTGTTTTTT
TRBJ2-5 | TRBV29-1 | TRBD2 | few | CSVKERGAGETQYF | TGCAGCGTCAAGGAGCGGGGGGCAGGGGAGACCCAGTACTTC
TRBJ2-3 | TRBV29-1 | TRBD2 | few | CRAASGGRDTQYF | TGCAGAGCGGCTAGCGGGGGGCGTGATACGCAGTATTTT
TRBJ2-1 | TRBV7-3 | TRBD1 | few | CASSPRDRGDNEQFF | TGTGCCAGCAGCCCCCGGGACAGGGGAGACAATGAGCAGTTCTTC
TRBJ2-5 | TRBV6-5 | - | - | CASSPGADQETQYF | TGTGCCAGCAGTCCCGGGGCAGACCAAGAGACCCAGTACTTC
TRBJ2-2 | TRBV5-1 | TRBD1 | many | CASSYGTGRANTGELFF | TGCGCCAGCAGCTATGGGACAGGGCGTGCGAACACCGGGGAGCTGTTTTTT
TRBJ2-1 | TRBV4-2 | TRBD2 | - | CASNLAGTYNEQFF | TGTGCCAGCAACCTAGCGGGGACCTACAATGAGCAGTTCTTC
TRBJ1-2 | TRBV29-1 | - | - | CSVVAPEHMGGYTF | TGCAGCGTTGTTGCGCCCGAACATATGGGAGGCTACACCTTC
TRBJ2-7 | TRBV4-1 | TRBD1 | - | CASSHPGTGVYEQYF | TGCGCCAGCAGCCACCCCGGGACAGGGGTCTACGAGCAGTACTTC
TRBJ1-1 | TRBV7-9 | - | - | CASSTGEGRWTEAFF | TGTGCCAGCAGCACGGGCGAGGGTCGATGGACTGAAGCTTTCTTT
TRBJ1-6 | TRBV27 | - | - | CASLGEPVGSPLHF | TGTGCCAGCCTTGGGGAGCCCGTCGGTTCACCCCTCCACTTT
TRBJ2-7 | TRBV6-1 | - | few | CASIETRTVYEQYF | TGTGCCAGCATCGAAACTAGGACGGTTTACGAGCAGTACTTC
TRBJ2-1 | TRBV7-9 | - | once | CASSLPGLDSYNEQFF | TGTGCCAGCAGCTTACCCGGTCTCGACAGCTACAATGAGCAGTTCTTC
TRBJ2-7 | TRBV4-3 | - | - | CASSPWPNYEQYF | TGCGCCAGCAGCCCGTGGCCCAACTACGAGCAGTACTTC
TRBJ1-3 | TRBV12-3/TRBV12-4 | TRBD1 | - | CASSLTYDRAGNTIYF | TGTGCCAGCAGTCTTACGTATGACAGGGCCGGAAACACCATATATTTT
TRBJ1-2 | TRBV12-3/TRBV12-4 | TRBD1 | - | CASSSSPGQGYGYTF | TGTGCCAGCAGCTCCTCCCCGGGACAGGGTTATGGCTACACCTTC
TRBJ2-4 | TRBV12-3/TRBV12-4 | TRBD1 | - | CASSVRQGENIQYF | TGTGCCAGCAGTGTTCGACAGGGAGAAAACATTCAGTACTTC
TRBJ2-3 | TRBV4-2 | - | many | CASSQGHGVQTDTQYF | TGTGCCAGCAGCCAAGGACACGGGGTGCAAACGGATACGCAGTATTTT
TRBJ1-2 | TRBV6-2/TRBV6-3 | - | - | CASSSGGYTF | TGTGCCAGCAGTTCAGGTGGCTACACCTTC
TRBJ2-2 | TRBV7-9 | - | - | CASSLTAGILWELFF | TGTGCCAGCAGCCTTACAGCAGGGATCCTCTGGGAGCTGTTTTTT
TRBJ1-4 | TRBV6-1 | - | few | CASMYDAGGTNEKLFF | TGTGCCAGCATGTATGATGCCGGCGGAACTAATGAAAAACTGTTTTTT
TRBJ1-4 | TRBV4-3 | - | - | CASSQDGWEKLFF | TGCGCCAGCAGCCAAGATGGGTGGGAAAAACTGTTTTTT
TRBJ1-1 | TRBV7-6 | - | few | CASSKAQGMNTEAFF | TGTGCCAGCAGCAAAGCCCAGGGAATGAACACTGAAGCTTTCTTT